This T cell receptor (beta chain) appears in the sequencing data of a study of shared clonotypes between healthy human individuals (dated by TCRdb to 2020 to 2021). Concerning the study at large: The cohort included a few men and two women between 18 and 49 years of age. For each donor, CD4 naive and CD4 memory were each run on three plates, CD8 naive on two plates, and CD8 memory on one plate. To estimate repertoire size and how much clonotypes are shared between individuals, the study performed deep sequencing of blood TCR repertoires from about five healthy adults. To increase sequencing depth and limit assay-specific biases, different laboratories used diverse techniques to prepare libraries and sequence TCR repertoires. Each donor's leukapheresis produced roughly between about 0.85 and 10 billion PBMCs.

Using the deep immunoSEQ assay, multiplex PCR amplified TCR CDR3 regions from genomic DNA. For each cell subset, the extracted genomic DNA was distributed evenly across all wells of several immunoSEQ 96-well plates, and each plate served as one replicate. For sorted subsets, approximately 210 ng of genomic DNA, equivalent to about 30,000 T cell genomes, went into each replicate PCR. The purified libraries were quantified using a Qubit 3.0 fluorometer, sized with a Bioanalyzer 2100, and then quantified again using the KAPA Library Quantification kit. Every immunoSEQ 96-well plate was sequenced on a separate single-read 150-cycle Illumina NextSeq 550 flow cell. From the authors' description of their analysis: Because only junctional sequences without quality scores were contained in the immunoSEQ output, filtering matching that applied to full-length reads could not be performed. Sequences were annotated with PyIR, a Python wrapper for IgBLAST v1.9, and V/J genes and CDR3 were assigned using IMGT germline references. Reads were filtered out if the reads had weak V/J assignments (E-value above 1e-6), no CDR3, stop codons, out-of-frame junctions, or ambiguous translated residues. V3J clonotypes were defined as sequences sharing the same inferred V gene, J gene, and CDR3 amino acid sequence. Percentage overlap between repertoires was computed as shared unique clonotypes divided by the size of the smaller repertoire. Three approaches were used to assess repertoire richness: RTK rarefaction, the Chao1 estimator, and Recon v2.1 estimates of unobserved clonotypes. For all TCRbeta clonotypes obtained by the gDNA method from four donors, generation probabilities were computed with OLGA. Here the immuneACCESS table is served through TCRdb, limited to in-frame sequences with V and J called. Missing clones are a known gap in these copies; in checked studies unresolved V genes cover under half, and the rest lacks a known reason. The DNA was the basis for D and trimming; V, J and clone size are from that table. The sample yields around 700,000 clones; roughly 72% were counted once. The ten largest clones add up to 1.5% to 2% of the sample.

The germline V gene encodes CDR1 SSHAT and CDR2 FNYEAQ (reference sequence). Inclusive of the bounding cysteine and phenylalanine, the CDR3 is 14 residues long. Of the read, only the CDR3 DNA is kept; its 42 bases are in frame from base 1. Here V drops 2 bases and J drops 5 bases, and the junction holds 4 bases not matched to any gene. This clone has more than one count but fewer than ten. It has no known antigen specificity. No clone much larger than this one lies a single base away; base qualities are absent. Healthy HIV-negative adults with no recently reported acute infections or vaccinations were included as donors. All donors were Caucasian adults living in Nashville, Tennessee, USA. CD4+ T cells were enriched through magnetic negative selection, after which naive cells were positively selected on CD45RA and the remaining negative fraction served as the memory subset. Blood was obtained by leukapheresis, after which PBMCs were separated by Ficoll-Histopaque density gradient centrifugation and cryopreserved in liquid nitrogen vapor phase. Analytical flow cytometry was used to check the purity and quantity of each magnetically sorted T cell population. Genomic DNA was isolated from each sorted fraction and quantified by UV absorbance on a Nanodrop 2000c.

Here is what the overall study found, with its caveats: Compared with non-shared clonotypes, the clonotypes found in all four sorted-subset donors had higher generation probabilities. When several donors were compared, the shared fraction of clonotypes was roughly 5% for naive CD4, roughly 3.3% for naive CD8, 2.3% for memory CD4, and roughly 0.43% for memory CD8. Estimated clonotype richness was generally larger for naive than for memory subsets. Incomplete sequencing was indicated by rarefaction of sorted-subset datasets, despite the large sequencing depth. Sampling was restricted to blood, and TCR repertoires in tissues likely differ from the TCR repertoires found in blood. Because the study included a small number of donors, the genetic and exposure-history diversity represented was limited. Pairwise subsampling indicated that sequencing depth was expected to affect the degree of clonotype sharing among donors.

Sequencing was done on a sample of memory CD4+ T cells sorted from blood. The sample's cell subset or site label, in plain terms: CD45RA-negative fraction. This clonotype was obtained from a woman under 40 in good health. Rearrangement joined TRBV7-7 to TRBJ2-5, with 8 middle bases fitting TRBD2. CDR3 reads: CASSLSWTSETQYF. The bases read TGTGCCAGCAGCTTAAGCTGGACTAGCGAGACCCAGTACTTC.